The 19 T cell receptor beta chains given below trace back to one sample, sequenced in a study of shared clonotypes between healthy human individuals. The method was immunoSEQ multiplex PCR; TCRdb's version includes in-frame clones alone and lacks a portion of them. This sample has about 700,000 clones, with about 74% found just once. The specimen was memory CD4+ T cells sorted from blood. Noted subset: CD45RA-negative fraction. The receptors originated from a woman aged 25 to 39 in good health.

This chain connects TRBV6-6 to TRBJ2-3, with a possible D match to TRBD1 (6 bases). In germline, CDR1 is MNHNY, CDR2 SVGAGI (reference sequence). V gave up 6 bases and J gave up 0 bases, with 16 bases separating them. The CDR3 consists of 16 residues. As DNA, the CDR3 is TGTGCCAGCAGGGTTACAGGGTCACGAAGCACAGATACGCAGTATTTT. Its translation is CASRVTGSRSTDTQYF.

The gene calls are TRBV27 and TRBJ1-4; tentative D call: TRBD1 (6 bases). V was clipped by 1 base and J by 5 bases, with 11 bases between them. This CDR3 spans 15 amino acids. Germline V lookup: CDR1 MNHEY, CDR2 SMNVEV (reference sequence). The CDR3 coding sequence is TGTGCCAGCAGTTTATTGGGGGCCGGCAATGAAAAACTGTTTTTT. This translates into CASSLLGAGNEKLFF.

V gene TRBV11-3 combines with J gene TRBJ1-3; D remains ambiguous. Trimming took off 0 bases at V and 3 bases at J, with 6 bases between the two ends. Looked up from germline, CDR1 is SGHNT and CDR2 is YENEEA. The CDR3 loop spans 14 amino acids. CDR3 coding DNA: TGTGCCAGCAGCTTAGAGGGGAGTGGAAACACCATATATTTT. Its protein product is CASSLEGSGNTIYF.

DNA for the CDR3: TGCGCCAGCAGCCGTGTCCAGGGGAACACCGGGGAGCTGTTTTTT. Protein sequence: CASSRVQGNTGELFF. The chain joins TRBV4-1 to TRBJ2-2; tentative D call: TRBD1 (5 bases). Germline CDR1 MGHRA, CDR2 YSYEKL. The CDR3 loop spans 15 amino acids. V lost 4 bases to trimming and J lost 1 base, with 10 bases between them.

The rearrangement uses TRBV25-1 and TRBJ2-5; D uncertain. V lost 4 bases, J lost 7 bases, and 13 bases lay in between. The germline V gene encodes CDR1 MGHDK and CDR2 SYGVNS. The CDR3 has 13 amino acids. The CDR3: CASSAQEIGTQYF. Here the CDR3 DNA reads TGTGCCAGCAGTGCGCAGGAGATTGGGACCCAGTACTTC.

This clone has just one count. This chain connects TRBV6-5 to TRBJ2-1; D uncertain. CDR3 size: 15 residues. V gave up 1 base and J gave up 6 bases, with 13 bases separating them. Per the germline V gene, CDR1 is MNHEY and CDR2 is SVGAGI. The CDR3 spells CASSYFETPGNEQFF. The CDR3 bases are TGTGCCAGCAGTTACTTCGAGACCCCCGGCAATGAGCAGTTCTTC.

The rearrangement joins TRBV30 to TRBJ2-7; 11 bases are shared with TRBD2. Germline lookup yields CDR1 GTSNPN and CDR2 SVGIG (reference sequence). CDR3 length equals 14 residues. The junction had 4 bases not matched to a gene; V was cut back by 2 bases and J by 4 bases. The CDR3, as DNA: TGTGCCTGGAGTTCTAGCGGGAGGCTGTACGAGCAGTACTTC. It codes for CAWSSSGRLYEQYF.

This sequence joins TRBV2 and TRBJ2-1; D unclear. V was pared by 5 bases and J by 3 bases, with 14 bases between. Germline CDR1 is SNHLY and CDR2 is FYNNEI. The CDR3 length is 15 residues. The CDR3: CASSLEAVSYNEQFF. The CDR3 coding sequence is TGTGCCAGCAGTCTTGAGGCAGTTAGCTACAATGAGCAGTTCTTC.

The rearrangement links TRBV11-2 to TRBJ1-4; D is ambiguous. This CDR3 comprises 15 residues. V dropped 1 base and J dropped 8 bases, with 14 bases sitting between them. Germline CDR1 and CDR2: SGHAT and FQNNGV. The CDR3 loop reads CASSLGYLLGEKLFF. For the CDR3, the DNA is TGTGCCAGCAGCTTAGGCTACTTGTTAGGGGAAAAACTGTTTTTT.

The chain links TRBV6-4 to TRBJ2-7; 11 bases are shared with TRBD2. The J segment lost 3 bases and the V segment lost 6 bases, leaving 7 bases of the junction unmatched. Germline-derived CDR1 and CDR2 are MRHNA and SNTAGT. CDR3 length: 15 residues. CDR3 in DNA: TGTGCCAGCAGACCGGGACTAGCGGACTACTACGAGCAGTACTTC. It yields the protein CASRPGLADYYEQYF.

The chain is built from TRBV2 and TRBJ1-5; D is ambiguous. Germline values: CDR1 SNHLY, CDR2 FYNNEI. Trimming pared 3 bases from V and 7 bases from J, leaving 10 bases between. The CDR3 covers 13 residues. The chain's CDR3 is CASSDPSGQPQHF. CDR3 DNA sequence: TGTGCCAGCAGTGATCCTAGTGGGCAGCCCCAGCATTTT. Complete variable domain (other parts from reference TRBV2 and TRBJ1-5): EPEVTQTPSHQVTQMGQEVILRCVPISNHLYFYWYRQILGQKVEFLVSFYNNEISEKSEIFDDQFSVERPDGSNFTLKIRSTKLEDSAMYFCASSDPSGQPQHFGDGTRLSIL.

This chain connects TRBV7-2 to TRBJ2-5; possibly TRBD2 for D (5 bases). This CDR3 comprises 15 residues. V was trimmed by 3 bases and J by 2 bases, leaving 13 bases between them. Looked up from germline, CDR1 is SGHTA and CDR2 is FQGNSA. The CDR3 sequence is CASSLGKKRQETQYF. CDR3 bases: TGTGCCAGCAGCTTGGGGAAAAAGCGGCAAGAGACCCAGTACTTC.

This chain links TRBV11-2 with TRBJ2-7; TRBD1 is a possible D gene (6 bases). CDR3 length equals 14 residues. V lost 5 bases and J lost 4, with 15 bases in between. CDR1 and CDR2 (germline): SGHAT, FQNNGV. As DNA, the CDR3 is TGTGCCAGCAGCCACGGCATGGGGACATACGAGCAGTACTTC. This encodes CASSHGMGTYEQYF.

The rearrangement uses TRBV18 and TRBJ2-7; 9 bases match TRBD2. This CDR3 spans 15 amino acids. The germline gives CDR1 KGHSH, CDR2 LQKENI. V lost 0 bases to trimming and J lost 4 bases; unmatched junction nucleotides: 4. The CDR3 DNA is TGTGCCAGCTCACCACCGGCTAGCGGGGAGTACGAGCAGTACTTC. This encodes CASSPPASGEYEQYF.

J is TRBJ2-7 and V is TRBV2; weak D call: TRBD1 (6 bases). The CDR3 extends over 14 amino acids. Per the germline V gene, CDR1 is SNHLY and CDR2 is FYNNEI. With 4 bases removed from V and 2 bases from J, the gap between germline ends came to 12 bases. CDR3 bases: TGTGCCAGCAGTGGGACAGTTGGGACCTACGAGCAGTACTTC. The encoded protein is CASSGTVGTYEQYF.

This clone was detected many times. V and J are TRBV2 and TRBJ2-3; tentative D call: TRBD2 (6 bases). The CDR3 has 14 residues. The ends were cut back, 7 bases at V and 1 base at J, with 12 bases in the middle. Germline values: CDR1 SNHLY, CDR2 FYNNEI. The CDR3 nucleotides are TGTGCCAGCATCGTGGGACTCCGCACAGATACGCAGTATTTT. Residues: CASIVGLRTDTQYF.

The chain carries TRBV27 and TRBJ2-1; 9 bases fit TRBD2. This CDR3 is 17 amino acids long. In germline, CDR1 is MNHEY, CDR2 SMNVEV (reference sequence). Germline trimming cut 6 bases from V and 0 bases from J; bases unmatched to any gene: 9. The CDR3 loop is CASSIRLAVSSYNEQFF. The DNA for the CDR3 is TGTGCCAGCAGCATAAGACTAGCGGTGAGCTCCTACAATGAGCAGTTCTTC.

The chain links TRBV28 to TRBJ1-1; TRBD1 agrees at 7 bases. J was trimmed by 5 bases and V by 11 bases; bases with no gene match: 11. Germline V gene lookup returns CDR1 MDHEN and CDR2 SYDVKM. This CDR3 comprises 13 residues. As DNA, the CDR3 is TGTGCCTCTACAACAGGGGTTGGAACTGAAGCTTTCTTT. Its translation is CASTTGVGTEAFF.

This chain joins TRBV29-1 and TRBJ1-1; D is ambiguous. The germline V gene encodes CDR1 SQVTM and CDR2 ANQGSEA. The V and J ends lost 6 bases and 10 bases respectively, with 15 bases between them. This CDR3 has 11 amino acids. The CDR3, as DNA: TGCAGCGTGGGGATCGACGGTGGAGCTTTCTTT. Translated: CSVGIDGGAFF.